This is a list of T cell receptor beta chains from one sample in a study of cytomegalovirus exposure and HLA in healthy donors. The repertoire was sequenced with immunoSEQ multiplex PCR; TCRdb's copy has only in-frame clones and lacks some. The sample contains 130,000 or so clones, about 88% of which appear only once. Sequencing was performed on PBMCs. All receptors derive from a young woman in good health and CMV-seropositive. CDR3s include the opening cysteine and the closing phenylalanine or tryptophan. D genes are given only for firm matches. Expanded clones are given a class, and other clones once, few, many or no size at all.

d_gene: TRBD1; abundance: NA; v_gene: TRBV30; j_gene: TRBJ1-5; CDR3nt: TGTGCCTGGAGAGGACAGGGGTCTCAGCCCCAGCATTTT; CDR3aa: CAWRGQGSQPQHF
d_gene: TRBD1; abundance: NA; v_gene: TRBV11-2; j_gene: TRBJ1-3; CDR3nt: TGTGCCAGCAGCTATAGGACAGGAAAAGGTGGAAACACCATATATTTT; CDR3aa: CASSYRTGKGGNTIYF
d_gene: TRBD2; abundance: NA; v_gene: TRBV5-1; j_gene: TRBJ2-5; CDR3nt: TGCGCCAGCAGAAGAGGGGCCGGGACTAGCTCCCCGGGCGGGGAGACCCAGTACTTC; CDR3aa: CASRRGAGTSSPGGETQYF
d_gene: NA; abundance: NA; v_gene: TRBV2; j_gene: TRBJ1-5; CDR3nt: TGTGCCAGCAGTGAGAACCACAGGGAGAGCAATCAGCCCCAGCATTTT; CDR3aa: CASSENHRESNQPQHF
d_gene: NA; abundance: NA; v_gene: TRBV7-2; j_gene: TRBJ2-1; CDR3nt: TGTGCCAGCAGCTTTGCGAGCGGGTACAATGAGCAGTTCTTC; CDR3aa: CASSFASGYNEQFF
d_gene: TRBD1; abundance: NA; v_gene: TRBV19; j_gene: TRBJ1-1; CDR3nt: TGTGCCAGTAGTATCCGACAGGGGGGACTCACTGAAGCTTTCTTT; CDR3aa: CASSIRQGGLTEAFF
d_gene: NA; abundance: NA; v_gene: TRBV27; j_gene: TRBJ1-1; CDR3nt: TGTGCCAGCAGGATCGTCGGGGGGAACACTGAAGCTTTCTTT; CDR3aa: CASRIVGGNTEAFF
d_gene: TRBD2; abundance: NA; v_gene: TRBV28; j_gene: TRBJ2-3; CDR3nt: TGTGCCAGCAGTTCGGGACTAGCGGGGGGCGCAGATACGCAGTATTTT; CDR3aa: CASSSGLAGGADTQYF
d_gene: TRBD2; abundance: NA; v_gene: TRBV7-8; j_gene: TRBJ2-2; CDR3nt: TGTGCCGGCAAGGGAGGGCGTAACACCGGGGAGCTGTTTTTT; CDR3aa: CAGKGGRNTGELFF
d_gene: TRBD2; abundance: few; v_gene: TRBV4-1; j_gene: TRBJ2-7; CDR3nt: TGCGCCAGCAGCCAAGGGACTAGCGGGGTATACGAGCAGTACTTC; CDR3aa: CASSQGTSGVYEQYF
d_gene: NA; abundance: NA; v_gene: TRBV20-1; j_gene: TRBJ2-7; CDR3nt: TGCAGTGCTAGAGATATGGGGGGGCAGTACTTC; CDR3aa: CSARDMGGQYF
d_gene: NA; abundance: NA; v_gene: TRBV5-5; j_gene: TRBJ2-7; CDR3nt: TGTGCCAGCAGCTTGAGGTTCCCATCGGGGGCCTACGAGCAGTACTTC; CDR3aa: CASSLRFPSGAYEQYF
d_gene: NA; abundance: NA; v_gene: TRBV7-2; j_gene: TRBJ1-5; CDR3nt: TGTGCCAGCAGCTTTATGGGGCCAAATCAGCCCCAGCATTTT; CDR3aa: CASSFMGPNQPQHF
d_gene: NA; abundance: NA; v_gene: TRBV6-6; j_gene: TRBJ2-7; CDR3nt: TGTGCCAGCAGGGCCAGTCAAAACCTCGAGCAGTACTTC; CDR3aa: CASRASQNLEQYF
d_gene: TRBD2; abundance: once; v_gene: TRBV7-6; j_gene: TRBJ2-2; CDR3nt: TGTGCCAGCAACCCACTAGCGGGGGGGATCACCGGGGAGCTGTTTTTT; CDR3aa: CASNPLAGGITGELFF
d_gene: NA; abundance: NA; v_gene: TRBV7-7; j_gene: TRBJ2-5; CDR3nt: TGTGCTAGCAGCTTAGGTCAGCAAGAGACCCAGTACTTC; CDR3aa: CASSLGQQETQYF
d_gene: NA; abundance: NA; v_gene: TRBV30; j_gene: TRBJ2-1; CDR3nt: TGTGCCTGGAGTGTACGAAGGGGTGATGAGCAGTTCTTC; CDR3aa: CAWSVRRGDEQFF
d_gene: NA; abundance: NA; v_gene: TRBV6-6; j_gene: TRBJ1-2; CDR3nt: TGTGCCAGCAGACACAGGGAGCTTAACTATGGCTACACCTTC; CDR3aa: CASRHRELNYGYTF
d_gene: TRBD2; abundance: NA; v_gene: TRBV27; j_gene: TRBJ2-2; CDR3nt: TGTGCCAGCAGTTTACAGACTAGCGGGGGTGGGGAGCTGTTTTTT; CDR3aa: CASSLQTSGGGELFF
d_gene: NA; abundance: NA; v_gene: TRBV30; j_gene: TRBJ2-7; CDR3nt: TGTGCCCAGAAATCGTCAGGGTTTTTCTACGAGCAGTACTTC; CDR3aa: CAQKSSGFFYEQYF
d_gene: TRBD2; abundance: NA; v_gene: TRBV6-4; j_gene: TRBJ2-5; CDR3nt: TGTGCCAGCAGTGTCTCGGCTAGCGGCCAAGAGACCCAGTACTTC; CDR3aa: CASSVSASGQETQYF
d_gene: TRBD2; abundance: NA; v_gene: TRBV6-5; j_gene: TRBJ2-3; CDR3nt: TGTGCCAGCAGCCGTAGCGGGGGCACAGATACGCAGTATTTT; CDR3aa: CASSRSGGTDTQYF